This T cell receptor beta chain was sequenced during a study of early stage breast cancer tumors. Libraries were prepared by immunoSEQ multiplex PCR; TCRdb keeps only in-frame clonotypes and omits some of them. Here the sample spans over 11,000 clones, about 80% being singletons. The CDR3 covers 18 residues. The J segment lost 6 bases and the V segment lost 2 bases, leaving 17 bases of the junction unmatched. CDR1 is SGHTA, CDR2 FQGNSA, per germline. In this sample, this clone turned up a few times. The V gene is TRBV7-2, the J gene TRBJ2-7, with TRBD2 matching over 9 bases. Sequencing used normal breast tissue next to the tumor. The clonotype was recovered from a person in their fifties with breast cancer. The CDR3 nucleotides are TGTGCCAGCAGCTTATACCTAGCGGGGTATACCAACCTCGGCGAGCAGTACTTC. Protein sequence: CASSLYLAGYTNLGEQYF. The variable domain in full, completed from reference TRBV7-2 and TRBJ2-7, reads GAGVSQSPSNKVTEKGKDVELRCDPISGHTALYWYRQSLGQGLEFLIYFQGNSAPDKSGLPSDRFSAERTGGSVSTLTIQRTQQEDSAVYLCASSLYLAGYTNLGEQYFGPGTRLTVT.